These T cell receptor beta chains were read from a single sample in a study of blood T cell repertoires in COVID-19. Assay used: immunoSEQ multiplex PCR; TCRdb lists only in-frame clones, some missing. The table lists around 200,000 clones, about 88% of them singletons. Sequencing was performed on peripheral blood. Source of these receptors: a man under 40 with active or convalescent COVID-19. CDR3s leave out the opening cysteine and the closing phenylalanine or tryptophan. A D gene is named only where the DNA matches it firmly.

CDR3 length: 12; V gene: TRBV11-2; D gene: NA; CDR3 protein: ASSLGALATTQY
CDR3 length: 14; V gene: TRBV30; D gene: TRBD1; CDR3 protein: AWSPQGSSYNSPLH
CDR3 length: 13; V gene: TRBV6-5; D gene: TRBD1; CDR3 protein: ASSGTDYSNQPQH
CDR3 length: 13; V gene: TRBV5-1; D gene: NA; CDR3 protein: ASSLLGRLNTEAF
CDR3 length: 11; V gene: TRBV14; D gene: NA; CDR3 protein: ASSPYSGYGYT
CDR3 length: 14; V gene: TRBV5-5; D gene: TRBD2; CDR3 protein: ASSLAGTSGRNIQY
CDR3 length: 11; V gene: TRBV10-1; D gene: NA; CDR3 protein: ASSESGFGGYT
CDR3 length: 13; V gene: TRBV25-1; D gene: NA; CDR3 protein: ASRTRGGWDTEAF
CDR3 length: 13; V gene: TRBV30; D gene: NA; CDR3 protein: ARMWDGQGPYGYT
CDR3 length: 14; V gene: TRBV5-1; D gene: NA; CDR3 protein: ASSLDVGGNTGELF
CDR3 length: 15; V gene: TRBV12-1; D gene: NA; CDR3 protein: ASSPETSPGTTDTQY
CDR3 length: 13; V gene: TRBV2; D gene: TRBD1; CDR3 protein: ASSDKGQGSGGYT
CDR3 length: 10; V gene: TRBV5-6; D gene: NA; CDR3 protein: ASSLGLSARF
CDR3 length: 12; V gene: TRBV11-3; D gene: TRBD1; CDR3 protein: ASSVRTGSTEAF
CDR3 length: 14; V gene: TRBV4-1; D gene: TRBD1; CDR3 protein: ASSQEDRAAKNIQY
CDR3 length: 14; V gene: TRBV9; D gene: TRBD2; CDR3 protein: ASSVPRGGSTDTQY
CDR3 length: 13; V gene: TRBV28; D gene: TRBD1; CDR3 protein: ASRTWGQGAGTQY
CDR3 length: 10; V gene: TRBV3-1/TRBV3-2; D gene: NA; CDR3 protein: ASRRQSEKLF